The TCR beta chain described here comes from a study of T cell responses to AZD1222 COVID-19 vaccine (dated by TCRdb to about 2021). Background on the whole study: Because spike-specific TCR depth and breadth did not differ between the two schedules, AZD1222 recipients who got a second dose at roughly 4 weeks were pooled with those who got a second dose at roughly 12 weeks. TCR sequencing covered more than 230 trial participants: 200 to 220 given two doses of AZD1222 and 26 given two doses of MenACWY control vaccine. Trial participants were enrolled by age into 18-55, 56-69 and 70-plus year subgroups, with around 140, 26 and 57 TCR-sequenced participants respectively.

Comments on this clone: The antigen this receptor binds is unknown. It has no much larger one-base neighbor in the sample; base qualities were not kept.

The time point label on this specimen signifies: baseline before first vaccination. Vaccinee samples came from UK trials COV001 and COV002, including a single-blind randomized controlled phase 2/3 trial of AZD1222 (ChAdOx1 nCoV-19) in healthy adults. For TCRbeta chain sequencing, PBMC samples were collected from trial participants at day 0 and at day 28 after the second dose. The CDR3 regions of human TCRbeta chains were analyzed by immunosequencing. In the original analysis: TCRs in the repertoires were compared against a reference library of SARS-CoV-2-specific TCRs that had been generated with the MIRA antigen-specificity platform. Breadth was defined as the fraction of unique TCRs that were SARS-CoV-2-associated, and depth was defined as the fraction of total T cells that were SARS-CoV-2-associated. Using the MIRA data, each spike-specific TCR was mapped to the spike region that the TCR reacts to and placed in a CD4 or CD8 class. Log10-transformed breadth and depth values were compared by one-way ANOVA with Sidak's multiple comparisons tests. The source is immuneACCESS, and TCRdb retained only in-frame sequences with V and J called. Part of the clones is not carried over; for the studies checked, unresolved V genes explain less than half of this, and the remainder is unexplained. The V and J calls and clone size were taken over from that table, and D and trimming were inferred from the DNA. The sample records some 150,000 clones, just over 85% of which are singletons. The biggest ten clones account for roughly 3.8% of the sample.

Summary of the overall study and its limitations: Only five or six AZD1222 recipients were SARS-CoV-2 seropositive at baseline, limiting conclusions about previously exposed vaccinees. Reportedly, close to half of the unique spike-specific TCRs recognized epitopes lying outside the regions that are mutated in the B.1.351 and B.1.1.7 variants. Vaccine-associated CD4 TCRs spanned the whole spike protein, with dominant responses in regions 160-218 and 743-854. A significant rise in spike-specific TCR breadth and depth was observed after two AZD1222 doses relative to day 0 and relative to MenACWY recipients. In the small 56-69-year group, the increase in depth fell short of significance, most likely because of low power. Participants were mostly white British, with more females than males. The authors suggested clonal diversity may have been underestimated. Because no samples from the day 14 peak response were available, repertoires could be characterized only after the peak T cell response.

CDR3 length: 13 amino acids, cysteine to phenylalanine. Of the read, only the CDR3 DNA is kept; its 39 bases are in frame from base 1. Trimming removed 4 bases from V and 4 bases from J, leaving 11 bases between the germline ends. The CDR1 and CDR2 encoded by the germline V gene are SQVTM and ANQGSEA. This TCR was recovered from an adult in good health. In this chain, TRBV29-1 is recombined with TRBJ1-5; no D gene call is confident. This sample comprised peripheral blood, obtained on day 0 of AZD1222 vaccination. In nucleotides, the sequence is TGCAGCGTTGTGAACGAAGGAAATCAGCCCCAGCATTTT. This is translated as CSVVNEGNQPQHF.